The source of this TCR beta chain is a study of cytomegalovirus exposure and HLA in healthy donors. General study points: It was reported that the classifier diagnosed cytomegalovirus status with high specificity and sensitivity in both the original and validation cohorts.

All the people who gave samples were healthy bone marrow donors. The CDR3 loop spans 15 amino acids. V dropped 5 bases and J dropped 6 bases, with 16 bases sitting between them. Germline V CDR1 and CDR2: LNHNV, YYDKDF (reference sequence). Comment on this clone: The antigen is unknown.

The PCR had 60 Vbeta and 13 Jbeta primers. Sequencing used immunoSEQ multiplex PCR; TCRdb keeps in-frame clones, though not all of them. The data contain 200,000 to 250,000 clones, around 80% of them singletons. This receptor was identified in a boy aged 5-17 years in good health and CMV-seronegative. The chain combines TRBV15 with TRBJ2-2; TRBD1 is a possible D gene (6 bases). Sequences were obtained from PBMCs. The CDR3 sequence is CATSFIPGVAGELFF. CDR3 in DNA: TGTGCCACCAGCTTTATACCAGGGGTAGCCGGGGAGCTGTTTTTT.